The source of this T cell receptor beta chain is a study of cytomegalovirus exposure and HLA in healthy donors. Background on the study: The 120 validation repertoires used the same platform as the roughly 670 first-cohort repertoires (as reported by a later analysis).

Study outcomes and limitations: Some TCR beta chains (around 160 of them) were listed as cytomegalovirus-associated. The finding came from a later analysis; first-cohort TCR clusters tended to co-occur in the 90 to 150 validation repertoires. Under in vitro conditions, three CMV-associated chains were confirmed as specific for CMV antigens.

Profiled with immunoSEQ multiplex PCR; TCRdb holds only in-frame clones, not every one. The sample lists approximately 150,000 clones, about 90% occurring once. As to this clone: Antigen: not known.

The CDR3 covers 15 residues. Trimming stripped 2 bases from V and 7 bases from J, with 14 bases between. Germline-derived CDR1 and CDR2 are MNHNY and SVGAGI (reference sequence). The sequence came from a woman aged 18-29 years in good health and CMV-seropositive. The V and J genes are TRBV6-6 and TRBJ2-2; TRBD2 is a possible D gene (5 bases). The specimen sequenced was PBMCs. The DNA for the CDR3 is TGTGCCAGCAGTTACATCCAGCGGCCGATCGGGGAGCTGTTTTTT. Translating gives CASSYIQRPIGELFF.